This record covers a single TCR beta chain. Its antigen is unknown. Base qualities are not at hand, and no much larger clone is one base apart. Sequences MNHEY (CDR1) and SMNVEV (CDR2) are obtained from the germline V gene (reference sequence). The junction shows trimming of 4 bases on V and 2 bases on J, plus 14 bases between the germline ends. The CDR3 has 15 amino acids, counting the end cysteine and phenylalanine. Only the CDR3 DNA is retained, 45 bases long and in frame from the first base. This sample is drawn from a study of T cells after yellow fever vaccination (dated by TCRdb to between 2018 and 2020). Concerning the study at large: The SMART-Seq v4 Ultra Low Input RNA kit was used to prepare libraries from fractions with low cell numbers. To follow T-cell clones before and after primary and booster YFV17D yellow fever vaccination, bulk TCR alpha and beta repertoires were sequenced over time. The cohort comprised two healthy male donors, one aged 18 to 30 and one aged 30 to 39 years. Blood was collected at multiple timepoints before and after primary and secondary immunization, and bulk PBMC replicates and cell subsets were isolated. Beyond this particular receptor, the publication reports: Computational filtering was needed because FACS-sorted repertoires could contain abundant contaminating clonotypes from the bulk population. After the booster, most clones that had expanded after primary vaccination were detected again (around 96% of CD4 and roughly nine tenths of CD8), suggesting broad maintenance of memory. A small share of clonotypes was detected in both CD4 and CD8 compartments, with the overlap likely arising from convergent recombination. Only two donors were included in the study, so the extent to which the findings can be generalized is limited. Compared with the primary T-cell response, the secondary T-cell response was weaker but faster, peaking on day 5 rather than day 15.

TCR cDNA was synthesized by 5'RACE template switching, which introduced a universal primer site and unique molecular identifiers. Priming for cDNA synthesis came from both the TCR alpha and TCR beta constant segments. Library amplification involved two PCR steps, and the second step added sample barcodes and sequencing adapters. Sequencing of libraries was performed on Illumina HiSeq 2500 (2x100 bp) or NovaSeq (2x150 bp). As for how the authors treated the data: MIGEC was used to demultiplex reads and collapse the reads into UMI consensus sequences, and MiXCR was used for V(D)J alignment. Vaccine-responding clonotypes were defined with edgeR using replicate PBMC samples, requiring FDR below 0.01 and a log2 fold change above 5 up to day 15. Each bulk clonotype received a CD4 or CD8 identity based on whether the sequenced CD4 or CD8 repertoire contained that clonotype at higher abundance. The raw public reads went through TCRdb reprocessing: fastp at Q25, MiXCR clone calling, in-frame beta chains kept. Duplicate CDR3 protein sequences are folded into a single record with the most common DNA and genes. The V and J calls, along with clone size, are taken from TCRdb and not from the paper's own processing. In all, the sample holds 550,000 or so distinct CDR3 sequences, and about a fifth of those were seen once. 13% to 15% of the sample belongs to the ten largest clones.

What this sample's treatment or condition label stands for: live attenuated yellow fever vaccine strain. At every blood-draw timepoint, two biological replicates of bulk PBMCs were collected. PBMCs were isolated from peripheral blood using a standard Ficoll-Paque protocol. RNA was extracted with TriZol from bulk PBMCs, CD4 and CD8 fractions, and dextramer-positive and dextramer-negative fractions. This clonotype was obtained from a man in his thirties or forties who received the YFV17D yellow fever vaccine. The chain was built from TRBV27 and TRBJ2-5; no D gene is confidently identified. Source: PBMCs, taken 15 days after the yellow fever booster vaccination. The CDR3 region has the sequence CASSSNSAMQETQYF. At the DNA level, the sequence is TGTGCCAGCAGTTCTAATTCGGCTATGCAAGAGACCCAGTACTTC.